The entry that follows covers one T cell receptor beta chain sequence. No antigen is known for it. The PCR was carried out with 60 Vbeta primers and 13 Jbeta primers. Some clones are missing from TCRdb's copy, which holds only in-frame ones; the method was immunoSEQ multiplex PCR. The sample yields about 160,000 clones, approximately 90% seen once. The ends were cut back, 8 bases at V and 1 base at J, with 8 bases in the middle. The CDR3 has 12 residues. Germline V gene data show CDR1 as MDHEN and CDR2 as SYDVKM. The entry originates in a study of cytomegalovirus exposure and HLA in healthy donors. Study observations and caveats: An analysis was carried out later, and it reportedly showed fewer N-insertions in an Asian-associated ancestry cluster than the approximately 700-donor mean. A later analysis found common viral pathogens apparently linked to several of the most significant clusters. In an earlier analysis, productive rearrangement rates for most beta V segments clustered near 87% or 30%.

J is TRBJ1-2 and V is TRBV28; a weak D match, TRBD1 (5 bases). The sample taken for sequencing was PBMCs. This receptor was obtained from a young woman in good health and CMV-seronegative. The CDR3 DNA is TGTGCCAGCGAGACAGATAACTATGGCTACACCTTC. This gives the protein CASETDNYGYTF.